Listed below are T cell receptor beta chains from one sample, sequenced in a study of T cell responses to AZD1222 COVID-19 vaccine. Generated by immunoSEQ multiplex PCR, the TCRdb table keeps only in-frame clones and is missing some. In the table there are approximately 160,000 clones, about 85% of which are singletons. This material consisted of peripheral blood, taken on day 0 of AZD1222 vaccination. These receptors originate from an adult in good health. The conserved cysteine and the conserved F or W are not part of the CDR3 here. Each record gives: D gene, V gene, J gene, CDR3 protein. D genes are given only for firm matches.

d_gene: NA
v_gene: TRBV18
j_gene: TRBJ2-2
CDR3aa: ASSPTPWTVGNTGELF

d_gene: NA
v_gene: TRBV5-4
j_gene: TRBJ2-2
CDR3aa: ASSLGSGNTGELF

d_gene: TRBD1
v_gene: TRBV30
j_gene: TRBJ1-3
CDR3aa: AWSKTGGHTIY

d_gene: NA
v_gene: TRBV4-2
j_gene: TRBJ2-1
CDR3aa: ASSQDLRREQF

d_gene: NA
v_gene: TRBV7-6
j_gene: TRBJ1-2
CDR3aa: ASSPQGRGLYGYT

d_gene: NA
v_gene: TRBV4-1
j_gene: TRBJ2-1
CDR3aa: ASSQVNEQF

d_gene: NA
v_gene: TRBV30
j_gene: TRBJ1-3
CDR3aa: AWYRGAGNTIY

d_gene: NA
v_gene: TRBV7-9
j_gene: TRBJ1-2
CDR3aa: ASSFTGGEGYT

d_gene: NA
v_gene: TRBV5-1
j_gene: TRBJ2-7
CDR3aa: ASSSDGARAVEQY

d_gene: TRBD2
v_gene: TRBV29-1
j_gene: TRBJ2-1
CDR3aa: SVEGYSSGRTKNEQF

d_gene: TRBD2
v_gene: TRBV9
j_gene: TRBJ2-7
CDR3aa: ASSVESGRSDEQY

d_gene: NA
v_gene: TRBV18
j_gene: TRBJ2-7
CDR3aa: ASSGSYEQY

d_gene: NA
v_gene: TRBV5-4
j_gene: TRBJ1-1
CDR3aa: ASSFLTEDTEAF

d_gene: TRBD1
v_gene: TRBV5-1
j_gene: TRBJ2-7
CDR3aa: ASSIFRDRAREQY

d_gene: TRBD1
v_gene: TRBV6-5
j_gene: TRBJ2-7
CDR3aa: ASSYQGAGEQY

d_gene: NA
v_gene: TRBV28
j_gene: TRBJ1-1
CDR3aa: ASSLAGNTEAF

d_gene: NA
v_gene: TRBV7-9
j_gene: TRBJ2-5
CDR3aa: ASSLVIGGPGGVETQY

d_gene: TRBD2
v_gene: TRBV7-2
j_gene: TRBJ2-7
CDR3aa: ASSVTSASYEQY

d_gene: TRBD1
v_gene: TRBV18
j_gene: TRBJ2-7
CDR3aa: ASSPDRFSEQY

d_gene: TRBD1
v_gene: TRBV3-1/TRBV3-2
j_gene: TRBJ1-2
CDR3aa: ASSQTGTASSYT

d_gene: TRBD2
v_gene: TRBV18
j_gene: TRBJ2-1
CDR3aa: ASSPTGELAREQF

d_gene: NA
v_gene: TRBV5-6
j_gene: TRBJ1-4
CDR3aa: ASSPVSGGGKLF

d_gene: TRBD1
v_gene: TRBV10-2
j_gene: TRBJ2-7
CDR3aa: ASSEGRPGGQY

d_gene: NA
v_gene: TRBV7-9
j_gene: TRBJ1-1
CDR3aa: ASSLDPGQGSTEAF

d_gene: NA
v_gene: TRBV18
j_gene: TRBJ1-1
CDR3aa: ASSPPPRNTEAF

d_gene: NA
v_gene: TRBV6-5
j_gene: TRBJ1-4
CDR3aa: ASNKWGEKLF

d_gene: TRBD1
v_gene: TRBV15
j_gene: TRBJ2-2
CDR3aa: ATSREGQGFTGELF

d_gene: TRBD2
v_gene: TRBV5-4
j_gene: TRBJ2-3
CDR3aa: ASSLGGRSTDTQY

d_gene: NA
v_gene: TRBV5-1
j_gene: TRBJ2-7
CDR3aa: ATKGDSYEQY

d_gene: NA
v_gene: TRBV3-1/TRBV3-2
j_gene: TRBJ1-2
CDR3aa: ASSQTSVGYGYT

d_gene: NA
v_gene: TRBV2
j_gene: TRBJ2-7
CDR3aa: ASSHKGYEQY

d_gene: NA
v_gene: TRBV7-9
j_gene: TRBJ2-1
CDR3aa: ASSLASGKYNEQF

d_gene: NA
v_gene: TRBV5-1
j_gene: TRBJ2-7
CDR3aa: ASSFERSYEQY

d_gene: NA
v_gene: TRBV7-2
j_gene: TRBJ1-1
CDR3aa: ASSFPGGDLVNTEAF

d_gene: TRBD1
v_gene: TRBV10-3
j_gene: TRBJ1-2
CDR3aa: AISPTGGAGNNGYT